The next 6 T cell receptor beta chains were all read from a single sample in a study of blood T cell repertoires in COVID-19. Data came from immunoSEQ multiplex PCR; TCRdb stores just in-frame clones and leaves some out. The data hold over 130,000 clones, with less than 85% observed a single time. The sequencing input was PBMCs or T cells enriched from blood (not recorded which). All receptors come from a woman aged 18-29 years who had been exposed to COVID-19.

The chain employs TRBV27 and TRBJ1-2; D might be TRBD1 (5 bases). Germline CDR1 reads MNHEY; CDR2 reads SMNVEV (reference sequence). V gave up 8 bases and J gave up 8 bases, with 12 bases separating them. The CDR3 totals 11 residues. The CDR3 spells CASAGRIGYTF. The CDR3 nucleotides are TGTGCCAGCGCGGGACGCATCGGCTACACCTTC.

This chain joins TRBV4-3 and TRBJ1-3; 8 nucleotides line up with TRBD1. This CDR3 is 17 amino acids long. Germline CDR1 LGHNA, CDR2 YSLEER. V lost 1 base to trimming and J lost 4 bases; unmatched junction nucleotides: 9. CDR3: CASSQGPGQGTGNTIYF. Written as DNA, the CDR3 is TGCGCCAGCAGCCAAGGACCCGGACAGGGTACCGGAAACACCATATATTTT.

The rearrangement joins TRBV10-3 to TRBJ1-5, with TRBD1 identical over 7 bases. V shed 0 bases, J shed 2 bases, and the junction held 1 base outside the gene matches. In germline, CDR1 is ENHRY, CDR2 SYGVKD. The CDR3 sequence is 15 residues long. CDR3 nucleotide sequence: TGTGCCATCAGTGAGTCTACAGGGGGCAATCAGCCCCAGCATTTT. Its translation: CAISESTGGNQPQHF.

For the CDR3, the DNA is TGTGCCAGTGGAGACTTTACCTACGAGCAGTACTTC. As protein: CASGDFTYEQYF. This rearrangement joins TRBV12-3 or TRBV12-4 to TRBJ2-7; no definite D call. The CDR3 extends over 12 amino acids. V gave up 9 bases and J gave up 2 bases, with 11 bases separating them.

The gene calls are TRBV5-1 and TRBJ2-1; TRBD2 matches at 9 bases. There are 15 residues in the CDR3. With 2 bases clipped from V and 0 bases from J, the junction kept 0 bases outside the gene matches. Germline-derived CDR1 and CDR2 are SGHRS and YFSETQ. The CDR3 sequence: CASSFSGSSYNEQFF. In nucleotides, the CDR3 is TGCGCCAGCAGCTTTAGCGGGAGCTCCTACAATGAGCAGTTCTTC. Variable domain in full (rest from reference TRBV5-1 and TRBJ2-1): KAGVTQTPRYLIKTRGQQVTLSCSPISGHRSVSWYQQTPGQGLQFLFEYFSETQRNKGNFPGRFSGRQFSNSRSEMNVSTLELGDSALYLCASSFSGSSYNEQFFGPGTRLTVL.

This clone was counted once. The CDR3 nucleotides are TGTGCCTGGAGTGCGGGACAGGCGAGACAAGAGACCCAGTACTTC. It is translated as CAWSAGQARQETQYF. This chain joins TRBV30 and TRBJ2-5; 8 bases align to TRBD1. This CDR3 contains 15 residues. Germline V gene data show CDR1 as GTSNPN and CDR2 as SVGIG (reference sequence). The trim removed 1 base at V and 2 bases at J, leaving 6 bases unmatched.